These 30 T cell receptor beta chains were all obtained from the same sample, sequenced in a study of cytomegalovirus exposure and HLA in healthy donors. It was with 60 Vbeta and 13 Jbeta primers that the PCR ran. TCRdb's copy holds only in-frame clones and misses some; the assay was immunoSEQ multiplex PCR. In total, the table holds tens of thousands of clones. Sequencing input: PBMCs. These receptors came from a man aged 50-60 years in good health and CMV-seronegative.

The gene calls are TRBV10-3 and TRBJ1-2; 8 bases align to TRBD1. Per the germline V gene, CDR1 is ENHRY and CDR2 is SYGVKD. With 0 bases clipped from V and 4 bases from J, the junction kept 10 bases outside the gene matches. The CDR3 covers 17 residues. The CDR3 DNA sequence: TGTGCCATCAGTGAGTCGACGGGGGGACAGGTGATCTATGGCTACACCTTC. Amino acid sequence: CAISESTGGQVIYGYTF.

J is TRBJ1-6 and V is TRBV9, with D perhaps TRBD1 (5 bases). V was trimmed by 5 bases and J by 9 bases, leaving 15 bases between them. This CDR3 has 14 residues. Germline V gives CDR1 SGDLS, CDR2 YYNGEE. The CDR3 sequence is CASSGSQGGSPLHF. The CDR3 DNA sequence: TGTGCCAGCAGTGGTAGTCAGGGAGGTTCACCCCTCCACTTT. The full variable domain, completed using reference TRBV9 and TRBJ1-6, is DSGVTQTPKHLITATGQRVTLRCSPRSGDLSVYWYQQSLDQGLQFLIQYYNGEERAKGNILERFSAQQFPDLHSELNLSSLELGDSALYFCASSGSQGGSPLHFGNGTRLTVT.

This chain connects TRBV29-1 to TRBJ2-3; no firm D call. Trimming stripped 4 bases from V and 0 bases from J, with 8 bases between. The CDR3 is 13 amino acids. Germline V gene lookup returns CDR1 SQVTM and CDR2 ANQGSEA. CDR3 coding DNA: TGCAGCGTTGCTACCGTTAGCACAGATACGCAGTATTTT. Translated: CSVATVSTDTQYF.

The chain uses TRBV7-4 and TRBJ1-4; D not certain. Trimming stripped 4 bases from V and 4 bases from J, with 13 bases between. CDR1 is SGHVT, CDR2 SQSDAQ, per germline. There are 15 residues in the CDR3. The CDR3 coding sequence is TGTGCCAGCAGCTCCTTGACACGCCATAATGAAAAACTGTTTTTT. It specifies CASSSLTRHNEKLFF.

The chain employs TRBV27 and TRBJ1-4; a possible D gene is TRBD1 (6 bases). Looked up from germline, CDR1 is MNHEY and CDR2 is SMNVEV (reference sequence). V lost 6 bases and J 3 bases, leaving 20 bases between the germline ends. The CDR3 runs to 17 residues. The CDR3 DNA reads TGTGCCAGCAGAGCTCTTCAAGGGGCAGGGGCTAATGAAAAACTGTTTTTT. Its translation: CASRALQGAGANEKLFF. The complete variable domain, with remaining parts taken from reference TRBV27 and TRBJ1-4, reads EAQVTQNPRYLITVTGKKLTVTCSQNMNHEYMSWYRQDPGLGLRQIYYSMNVEVTDKGDVPEGYKVSRKEKRNFPLILESPSPNQTSLYFCASRALQGAGANEKLFFGSGTQLSVL.

V and J are TRBV4-1 and TRBJ2-5, with 9 bases identical to TRBD2. With V trimmed by 0 bases and J by 4 bases, 6 bases remained unmatched. The CDR3 loop spans 16 amino acids. Germline V gene sequence: CDR1 MGHRA, CDR2 YSYEKL. CDR3: CASSQDGLAGPETQYF. The CDR3 DNA reads TGCGCCAGCAGCCAAGATGGTCTAGCGGGGCCAGAGACCCAGTACTTC.

The chain carries TRBV19 and TRBJ2-7, with 10 positions matching TRBD1. CDR1 and CDR2 from the germline V gene are LNHDA and SQIVND (reference sequence). J lost 4 bases, V lost 4 bases, and 10 bases had no gene match. The CDR3 loop spans 16 amino acids. CDR3 sequence: CASSTRPGQGSYEQYF. For the CDR3, the DNA is TGTGCCAGTAGTACCCGTCCGGGACAGGGGTCATACGAGCAGTACTTC. The full variable domain, completed using reference TRBV19 and TRBJ2-7, is DGGITQSPKYLFRKEGQNVTLSCEQNLNHDAMYWYRQDPGQGLRLIYYSQIVNDFQKGDIAEGYSVSREKKESFPLTVTSAQKNPTAFYLCASSTRPGQGSYEQYFGPGTRLTVT.

The chain joins TRBV19 to TRBJ1-6, with 10 bases fitting TRBD1. Trimming took 3 bases from V and 8 from J; bases not matched to a gene: 7. Germline lookup yields CDR1 LNHDA and CDR2 SQIVND (reference sequence). This CDR3 is built from 16 residues. CDR3 in amino acids: CASSIVVGTGDSPLHF. The CDR3 nucleotides read TGTGCCAGTAGTATTGTCGTCGGGACAGGGGATTCACCCCTCCACTTT.

The chain carries TRBV6-4 and TRBJ2-5, with a weak D call TRBD2 (6 bases). The CDR3 loop spans 18 amino acids. V lost 9 bases and J 5 bases, leaving 31 bases between the germline ends. Germline V gives CDR1 MRHNA, CDR2 SNTAGT. This chain's CDR3 is CASTKAGSGFRMGETQYF. The CDR3 DNA reads TGTGCCAGTACTAAGGCCGGTAGCGGATTTCGAATGGGGGAGACCCAGTACTTC.

The V gene is TRBV13, the J gene TRBJ2-1, with TRBD2 matching 8 bases. Germline CDR1 PRHDT, CDR2 FYEKMQ (reference sequence). CDR3 length: 15 residues. J gave up 6 bases and V 0 bases, and 4 bases lay outside the gene matches. CDR3 coding DNA: TGTGCCAGCAGCTTAGGCCGTGGACTAGCCAATGAGCAGTTCTTC. Protein product: CASSLGRGLANEQFF. The full variable domain, completed using reference TRBV13 and TRBJ2-1, is AAGVIQSPRHLIKEKRETATLKCYPIPRHDTVYWYQQGPGQDPQFLISFYEKMQSDKGSIPDRFSAQQFSDYHSELNMSSLELGDSALYFCASSLGRGLANEQFFGPGTRLTVL.

The CDR3 loop reads CASSYPPQGFITEAFF. For the CDR3, the DNA is TGTGCCAGCAGTTATCCCCCACAGGGGTTTATCACTGAAGCTTTCTTT. This sequence joins TRBV6-6 and TRBJ1-1, with TRBD1 matching over 7 bases. The CDR3 spans 16 residues. Per the germline V gene, CDR1 is MNHNY and CDR2 is SVGAGI (reference sequence). J was trimmed by 4 bases and V by 3 bases; bases with no gene match: 11.

This chain uses TRBV11-2 with TRBJ1-1, with 7 bases that match TRBD1. Germline-derived CDR1 and CDR2 are SGHAT and FQNNGV. The CDR3 extends over 13 amino acids. Losses at the gene ends were 7 bases for V and 6 bases for J; bases not matched to a gene: 8. CDR3: CASTRQGDAEAFF. The CDR3 nucleotides read TGTGCCAGCACCAGACAGGGAGACGCTGAAGCTTTCTTT.

V and J are TRBV11-3 and TRBJ2-1, with D perhaps matching TRBD2 (6 bases). The CDR3 consists of 15 residues. Germline V CDR1 and CDR2: SGHNT, YENEEA. The V gene lost 1 base and the J gene lost 5 bases, with 12 bases spanning the gap. CDR3 DNA: TGTGCCAGCAGCTTAGCCGGGACTGTCGACAATGAGCAGTTCTTC. Amino acid sequence: CASSLAGTVDNEQFF.

V gene TRBV18 combines with J gene TRBJ2-5; 9 bases fit TRBD2. V lost 3 bases and J lost 2; bases outside the gene matches: 10. Germline-derived CDR1 and CDR2 are KGHSH and LQKENI. CDR3 length: 17 amino acids. CDR3 amino acids: CASSPARAGGLQETQYF. As DNA, the CDR3 is TGTGCCAGCTCACCGGCTCGAGCGGGGGGCTTACAAGAGACCCAGTACTTC.

The chain joins TRBV18 to TRBJ2-5; D is perhaps TRBD2 (5 bases). The V and J ends lost 3 bases and 4 bases respectively, with 15 bases between them. The CDR3 is 15 residues long. CDR1 and CDR2 (germline): KGHSH, LQKENI. This CDR3 is CASSPERRHAETQYF. Here the CDR3 DNA reads TGTGCCAGCTCACCTGAGCGGAGACACGCAGAGACCCAGTACTTC. The full variable domain, completed using reference TRBV18 and TRBJ2-5, is NAGVMQNPRHLVRRRGQEARLRCSPMKGHSHVYWYRQLPEEGLKFMVYLQKENIIDESGMPKERFSAEFPKEGPSILRIQQVVRGDSAAYFCASSPERRHAETQYFGPGTRLLVL.

This rearrangement joins TRBV10-3 to TRBJ2-7; tentative D call: TRBD2 (5 bases). This CDR3 has 13 residues. Trimming stripped 0 bases from V and 9 bases from J, with 12 bases between. CDR1 is ENHRY, CDR2 SYGVKD, per germline. CDR3 DNA sequence: TGTGCCATCAGTGAGTCAGCAGAGCGGTCGCAGTACTTC. Its translation: CAISESAERSQYF.

V usage is TRBV9 and J usage is TRBJ1-3; no clear D. CDR1 and CDR2 from the germline V gene are SGDLS and YYNGEE. The V and J ends lost 2 bases and 0 bases respectively, with 12 bases between them. CDR3 size: 16 residues. CDR3 sequence (DNA): TGTGCCAGCAGCGTGGCCGGGTCCCTCTCTGGAAACACCATATATTTT. It specifies CASSVAGSLSGNTIYF.

About this clone: Relative to the germline gene, one junction end is altered; a read error may explain this. This sequence joins TRBV7-7 and TRBJ2-5; no clear D. The V gene's germline CDR1 is SSHAT and CDR2 FNYEAQ (reference sequence). The CDR3 extends over 15 amino acids. This chain's CDR3 is CASSLGQAYQETQYF. The CDR3 nucleotides read TGTGCTAGCAGCTTAGGGCAGGCGTACCAAGAGACCCAGTACTTC.

The gene calls are TRBV7-6 and TRBJ1-5; 8 bases are a match to TRBD1. Germline V CDR1 and CDR2: SGHVS, FNYEAQ. CDR3 length: 16 residues. V shed 4 bases, J shed 5 bases, and the junction held 10 bases outside the gene matches. The CDR3 bases are TGTGCCAGCAGCTCCCACCCCAGGGGGCGGGATCAGCCCCAGCATTTT. It is translated as CASSSHPRGRDQPQHF.

V is TRBV6-4 and J is TRBJ1-2; TRBD1 matches at 11 bases. Per germline, CDR1 MRHNA and CDR2 SNTAGT. The CDR3 length is 19 residues. The J segment lost 8 bases and the V segment lost 4 bases, leaving 21 bases of the junction unmatched. CDR3 sequence reads: CASSVSGITGTGGPSGYTF. CDR3 in DNA: TGTGCCAGCAGTGTCTCGGGGATAACCGGGACAGGGGGACCGAGCGGCTACACCTTC.

The rearrangement links TRBV7-6 to TRBJ2-3; 8 bases fit TRBD1. Germline CDR1 and CDR2: SGHVS and FNYEAQ. The junction had 10 bases not matched to a gene; V was cut back by 0 bases and J by 2 bases. This CDR3 has 18 amino acids. CDR3: CASSLALFGQGPTDTQYF. As DNA, the CDR3 is TGTGCCAGCAGCTTAGCCCTGTTCGGACAGGGCCCCACAGATACGCAGTATTTT.

This CDR3 is CASSIGQGALNTEAFF. In nucleotides, the CDR3 is TGCGCCAGCAGCATAGGACAGGGGGCCCTGAACACTGAAGCTTTCTTT. The chain uses TRBV5-1 and TRBJ1-1; 11 nucleotides agree with TRBD1. Germline CDR1 and CDR2: SGHRS and YFSETQ. J lost 0 bases, V lost 4 bases, and 5 bases had no gene match. The CDR3 is made up of 16 amino acids.

The gene calls are TRBV7-2 and TRBJ2-3, with D possibly matching TRBD2 (5 bases). The CDR3 covers 14 residues. CDR1 and CDR2 from the germline V gene are SGHTA and FQGNSA. Trimming took off 0 bases at V and 4 bases at J, with 8 bases between the two ends. The CDR3 DNA follows: TGTGCCAGCAGCTTAGCAAACGGGGCAGATACGCAGTATTTT. Translating gives CASSLANGADTQYF.

V is TRBV6-5 and J is TRBJ1-1; D is perhaps TRBD1 (6 bases). V was cut by 1 base and J by 7 bases, with 10 bases left in between. The CDR3 spans 13 residues. Germline values: CDR1 MNHEY, CDR2 SVGAGI. The CDR3 coding sequence is TGTGCCAGCAGTTACTTCGGACAGTTTGAAGCTTTCTTT. Protein product: CASSYFGQFEAFF.

V gene TRBV27 combines with J gene TRBJ2-1, with D perhaps TRBD2 (7 bases). Germline loops: CDR1 MNHEY, CDR2 SMNVEV (reference sequence). This CDR3 spans 15 amino acids. Deletions cut 2 bases from V and 7 bases from J, with 15 bases between. CDR3 DNA sequence: TGTGCCAGCAGTTTAATCGTGCGGGGGCGGAATGAGCAGTTCTTC. Translated: CASSLIVRGRNEQFF.

The chain recombines TRBV5-5 with TRBJ1-5, with D possibly matching TRBD1 (6 bases). The germline CDR1 and CDR2 sequences are SGHKS and YYEKEE (reference sequence). V lost 5 bases and J lost 0, with 12 bases in between. This CDR3 contains 15 residues. Written as DNA, the CDR3 is TGTGCCAGCAGGATAGGGGGTTATAGCAATCAGCCCCAGCATTTT. The encoded protein is CASRIGGYSNQPQHF.

The chain has TRBV11-2 and TRBJ2-1; D is perhaps TRBD1 (5 bases). The germline CDR1 and CDR2 sequences are SGHAT and FQNNGV. This CDR3 is built from 16 residues. V dropped 6 bases and J dropped 0 bases, with 15 bases sitting between them. The CDR3 here is CASSDVGRTSYNEQFF. In DNA form, the CDR3 reads TGTGCCAGCAGTGATGTGGGGCGTACCTCCTACAATGAGCAGTTCTTC.

CDR3 nucleotides: TGTGCCTGGAGAATGAGACAAAACACCGGGGAGCTGTTTTTT. It specifies CAWRMRQNTGELFF. This chain uses TRBV30 with TRBJ2-2; D gene uncertain. V was cut by 3 bases and J by 2 bases, with 10 bases left in between. CDR1 GTSNPN and CDR2 SVGIG come from the germline V gene (reference sequence). The CDR3 sequence is 14 residues long.

The chain carries TRBV19 and TRBJ2-5; D ambiguous. Trimming cost V 1 base and J 5 bases, with 17 bases left between them. CDR1 and CDR2 (germline): LNHDA, SQIVND (reference sequence). The CDR3 is 16 amino acids. The CDR3 loop reads CASSIGRIGAGETQYF. The CDR3 DNA sequence: TGTGCCAGTAGTATAGGGAGAATAGGAGCCGGCGAGACCCAGTACTTC.

This chain uses TRBV6-6 with TRBJ2-7, with TRBD2 identical over 8 bases. This CDR3 spans 15 amino acids. V shed 2 bases, J shed 1 base, and the junction held 4 bases outside the gene matches. Looked up from germline, CDR1 is MNHNY and CDR2 is SVGAGI (reference sequence). The CDR3 coding sequence is TGTGCCAGCAGTTACGGGACTAGTAAGTCCTACGAGCAGTACTTC. Translation: CASSYGTSKSYEQYF.